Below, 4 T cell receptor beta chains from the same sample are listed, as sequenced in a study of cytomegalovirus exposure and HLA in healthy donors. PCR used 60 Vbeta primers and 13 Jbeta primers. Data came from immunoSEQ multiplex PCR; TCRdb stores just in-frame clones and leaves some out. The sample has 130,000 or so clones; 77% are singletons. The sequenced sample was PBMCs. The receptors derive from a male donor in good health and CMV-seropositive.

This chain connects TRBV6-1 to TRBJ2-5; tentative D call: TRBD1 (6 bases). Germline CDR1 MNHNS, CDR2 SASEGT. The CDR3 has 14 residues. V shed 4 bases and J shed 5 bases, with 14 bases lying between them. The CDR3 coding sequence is TGTGCCAGCAGTGCGGACAGTATCTTGGAGACCCAGTACTTC. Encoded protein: CASSADSILETQYF.

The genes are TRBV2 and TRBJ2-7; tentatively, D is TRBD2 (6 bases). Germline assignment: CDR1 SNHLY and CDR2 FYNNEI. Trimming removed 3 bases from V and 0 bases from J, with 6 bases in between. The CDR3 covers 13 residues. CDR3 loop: CASSDGGSYEQYF. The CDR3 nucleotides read TGTGCCAGCAGTGACGGGGGCTCCTACGAGCAGTACTTC.

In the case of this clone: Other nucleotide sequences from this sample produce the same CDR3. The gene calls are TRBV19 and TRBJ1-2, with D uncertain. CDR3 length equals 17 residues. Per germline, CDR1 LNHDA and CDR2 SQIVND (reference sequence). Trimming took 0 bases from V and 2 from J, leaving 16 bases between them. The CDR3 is CASSIDGVRIRNYGYTF. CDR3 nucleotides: TGTGCCAGTAGTATAGACGGGGTGCGCATAAGGAACTATGGCTACACCTTC.

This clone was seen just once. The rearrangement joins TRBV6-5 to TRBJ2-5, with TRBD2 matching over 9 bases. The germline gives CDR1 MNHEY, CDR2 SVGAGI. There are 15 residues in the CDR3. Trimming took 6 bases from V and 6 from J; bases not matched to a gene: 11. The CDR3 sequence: CASSNGGGAVKTQYF. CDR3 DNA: TGTGCCAGCAGCAACGGCGGGGGGGCCGTAAAGACCCAGTACTTC.